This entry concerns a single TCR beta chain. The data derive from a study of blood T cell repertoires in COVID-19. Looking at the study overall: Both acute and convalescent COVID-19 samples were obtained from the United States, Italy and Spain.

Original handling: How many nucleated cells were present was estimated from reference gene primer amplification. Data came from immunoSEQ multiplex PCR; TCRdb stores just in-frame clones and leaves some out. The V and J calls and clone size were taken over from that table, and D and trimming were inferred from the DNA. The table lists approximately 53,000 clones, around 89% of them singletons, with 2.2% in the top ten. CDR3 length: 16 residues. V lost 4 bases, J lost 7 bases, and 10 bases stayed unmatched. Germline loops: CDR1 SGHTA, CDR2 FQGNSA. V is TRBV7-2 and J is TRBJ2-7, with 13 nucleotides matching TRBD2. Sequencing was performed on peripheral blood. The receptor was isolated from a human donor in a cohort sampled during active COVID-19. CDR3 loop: CASSSKTSGRMREQYF. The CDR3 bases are TGTGCCAGCAGCTCCAAGACTAGCGGGAGGATGAGGGAGCAGTACTTC.